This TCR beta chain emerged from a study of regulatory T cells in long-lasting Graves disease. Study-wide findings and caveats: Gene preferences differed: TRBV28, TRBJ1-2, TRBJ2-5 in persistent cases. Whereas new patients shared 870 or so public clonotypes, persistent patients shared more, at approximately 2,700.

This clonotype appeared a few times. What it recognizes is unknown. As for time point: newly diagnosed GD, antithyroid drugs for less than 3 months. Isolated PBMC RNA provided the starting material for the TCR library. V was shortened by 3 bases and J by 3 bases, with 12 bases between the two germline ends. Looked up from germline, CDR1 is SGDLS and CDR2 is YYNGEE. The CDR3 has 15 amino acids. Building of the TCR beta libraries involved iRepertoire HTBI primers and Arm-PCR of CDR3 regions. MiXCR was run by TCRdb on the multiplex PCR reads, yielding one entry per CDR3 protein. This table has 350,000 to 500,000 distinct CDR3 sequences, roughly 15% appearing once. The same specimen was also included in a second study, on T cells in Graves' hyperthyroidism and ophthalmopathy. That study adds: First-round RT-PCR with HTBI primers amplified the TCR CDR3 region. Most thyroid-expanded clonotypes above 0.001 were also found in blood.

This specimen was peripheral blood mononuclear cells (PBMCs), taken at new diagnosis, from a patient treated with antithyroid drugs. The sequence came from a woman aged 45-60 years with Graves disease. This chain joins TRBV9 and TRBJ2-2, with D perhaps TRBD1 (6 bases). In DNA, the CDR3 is TGTGCCAGCAGCGATAACAGGGCGGACACCGGGGAGCTGTTTTTT. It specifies CASSDNRADTGELFF.